This T cell receptor beta chain was obtained from a study of OX40 agonist ivuxolimab in advanced cancers. Clones were sequenced by immunoSEQ multiplex PCR, and TCRdb holds only the in-frame ones, with some missing. The sample includes tens of thousands of clones, 65% to 85% of them seen just once. Notes on the study in general: No determination was made of the antigen specificity of the expanded peripheral T cells. In CD8+ T cells, expanded clones were on average more numerous than in CD4+. Circulating CD4+ and CD8+ T cells showed clonal expansion by week 6 at 0.1 to 3.0 mg/kg.

With respect to this clone: Its antigen is currently unknown.

This sequence was found in an adult with an advanced solid tumor such as melanoma, head and neck, liver or kidney cancer. This specimen consisted of CD4+ or CD8+ T cells sorted from blood, obtained in a trial of the OX40 agonist ivuxolimab.

This chain's CDR3 is CASSLGLGPGAAYEQYF. The CDR3 region has the DNA TGTGCCAGCAGCTTAGGTCTTGGCCCAGGGGCGGCCTACGAGCAGTACTTC. The chain recombines TRBV7-9 with TRBJ2-7; D possibly corresponds to TRBD1 (6 bases). This CDR3 is 17 amino acids long. Germline CDR1 and CDR2: SEHNR and FQNEAQ (reference sequence). V lost 1 base, J lost 2 bases, and 18 bases lay in between.